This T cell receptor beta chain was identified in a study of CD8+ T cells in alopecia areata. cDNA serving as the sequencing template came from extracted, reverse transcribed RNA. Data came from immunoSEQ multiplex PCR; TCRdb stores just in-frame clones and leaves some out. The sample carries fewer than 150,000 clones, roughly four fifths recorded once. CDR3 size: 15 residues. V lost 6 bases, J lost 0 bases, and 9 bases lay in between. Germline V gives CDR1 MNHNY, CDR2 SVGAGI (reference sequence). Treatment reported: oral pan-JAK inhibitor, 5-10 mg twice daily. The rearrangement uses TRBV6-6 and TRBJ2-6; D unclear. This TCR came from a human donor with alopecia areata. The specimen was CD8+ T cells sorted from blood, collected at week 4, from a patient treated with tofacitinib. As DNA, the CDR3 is TGTGCCAGCAGGAGTTTTGGCTCTGGGGCCAACGTCCTGACTTTC. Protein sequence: CASRSFGSGANVLTF.